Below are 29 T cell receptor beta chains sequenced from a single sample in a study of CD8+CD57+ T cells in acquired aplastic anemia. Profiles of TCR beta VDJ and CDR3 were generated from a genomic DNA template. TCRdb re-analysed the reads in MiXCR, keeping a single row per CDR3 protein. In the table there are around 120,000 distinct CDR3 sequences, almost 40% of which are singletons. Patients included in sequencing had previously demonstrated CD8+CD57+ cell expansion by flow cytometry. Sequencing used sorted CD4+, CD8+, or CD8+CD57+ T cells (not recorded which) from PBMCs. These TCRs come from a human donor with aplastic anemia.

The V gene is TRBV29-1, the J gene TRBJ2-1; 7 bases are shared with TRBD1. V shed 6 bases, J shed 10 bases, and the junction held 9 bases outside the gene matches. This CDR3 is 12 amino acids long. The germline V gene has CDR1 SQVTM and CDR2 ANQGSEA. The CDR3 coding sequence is TGCAGCGTGACCCTGGACAGGCTGGAGCAGTTCTTC. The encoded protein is CSVTLDRLEQFF.

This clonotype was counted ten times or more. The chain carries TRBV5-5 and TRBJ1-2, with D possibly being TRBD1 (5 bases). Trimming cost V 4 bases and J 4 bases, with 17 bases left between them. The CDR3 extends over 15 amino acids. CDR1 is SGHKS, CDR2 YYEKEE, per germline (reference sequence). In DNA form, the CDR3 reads TGTGCCAGCAGCCCAGGACATTTGAGCGGCTATGGCTACACCTTC. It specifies CASSPGHLSGYGYTF.

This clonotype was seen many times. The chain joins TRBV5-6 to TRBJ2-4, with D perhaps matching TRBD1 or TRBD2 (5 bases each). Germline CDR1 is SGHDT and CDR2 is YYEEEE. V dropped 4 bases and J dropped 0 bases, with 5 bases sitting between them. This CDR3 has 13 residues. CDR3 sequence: CASSGTAKNIQYF. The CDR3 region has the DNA TGTGCCAGCAGCGGGACAGCCAAAAACATTCAGTACTTC.

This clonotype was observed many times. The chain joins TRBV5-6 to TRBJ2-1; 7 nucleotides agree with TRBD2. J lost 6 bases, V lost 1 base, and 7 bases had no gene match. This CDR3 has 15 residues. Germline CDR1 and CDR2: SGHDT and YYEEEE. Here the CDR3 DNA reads TGTGCCAGCAGCTTGCGGACCGGGACTACCAATGAGCAGTTCTTC. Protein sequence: CASSLRTGTTNEQFF.

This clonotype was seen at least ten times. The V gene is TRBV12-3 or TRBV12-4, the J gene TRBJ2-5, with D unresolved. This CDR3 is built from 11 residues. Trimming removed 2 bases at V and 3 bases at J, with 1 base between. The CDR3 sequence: CASSLKETQYF. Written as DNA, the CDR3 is TGTGCCAGCAGTTTAAAAGAGACCCAGTACTTC.

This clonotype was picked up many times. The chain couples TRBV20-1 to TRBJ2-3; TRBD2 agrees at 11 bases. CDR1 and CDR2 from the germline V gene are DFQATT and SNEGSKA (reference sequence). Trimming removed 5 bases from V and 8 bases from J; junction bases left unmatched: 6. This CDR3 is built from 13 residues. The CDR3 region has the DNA TGCAGTGCTGTTAGCGGGGGGGCCGGTACGCAGTATTTT. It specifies CSAVSGGAGTQYF.

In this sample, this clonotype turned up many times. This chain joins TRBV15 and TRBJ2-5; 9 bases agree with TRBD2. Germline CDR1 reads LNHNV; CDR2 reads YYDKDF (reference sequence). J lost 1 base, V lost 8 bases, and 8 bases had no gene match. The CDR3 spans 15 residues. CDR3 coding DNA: TGTGCCACCCGGCGGGGGGGAATAAGCCAAGAGACCCAGTACTTC. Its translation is CATRRGGISQETQYF.

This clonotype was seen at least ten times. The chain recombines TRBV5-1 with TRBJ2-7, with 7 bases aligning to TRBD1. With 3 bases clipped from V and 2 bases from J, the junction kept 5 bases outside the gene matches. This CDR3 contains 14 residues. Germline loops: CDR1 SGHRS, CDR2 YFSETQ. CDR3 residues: CASSSTDRPYEQYV. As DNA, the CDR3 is TGCGCCAGCAGCTCGACGGACAGGCCCTACGAGCAGTACGTC.

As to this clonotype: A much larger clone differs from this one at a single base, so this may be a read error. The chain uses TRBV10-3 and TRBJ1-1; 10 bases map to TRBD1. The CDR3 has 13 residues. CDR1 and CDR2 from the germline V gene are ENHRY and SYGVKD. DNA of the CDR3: TGTGCCATCAGTGAGGGGACAGGGGCCATACGATTTTTT. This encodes CAISEGTGAIRFF.

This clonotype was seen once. The CDR3 protein is CAWSVLGGGPTGELFF. The CDR3, as DNA: TGTGCCTGGAGTGTACTGGGGGGGGGCCCAACCGGGGAGCTGTTTTTT. The chain links TRBV30 to TRBJ2-2; the D gene is possibly TRBD2 (7 bases). The CDR3 extends over 16 amino acids. Germline values: CDR1 GTSNPN, CDR2 SVGIG (reference sequence). The germline V and J ends were trimmed by 0 bases and 5 bases, with 16 bases remaining between them.

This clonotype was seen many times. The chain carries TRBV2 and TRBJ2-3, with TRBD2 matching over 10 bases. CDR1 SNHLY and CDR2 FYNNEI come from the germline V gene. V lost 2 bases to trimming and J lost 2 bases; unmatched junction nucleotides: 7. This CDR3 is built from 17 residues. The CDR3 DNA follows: TGTGCCAGCAGTGAAAGCCAGCGGGGGGGCCCCACAGATACGCAGTATTTT. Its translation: CASSESQRGGPTDTQYF.

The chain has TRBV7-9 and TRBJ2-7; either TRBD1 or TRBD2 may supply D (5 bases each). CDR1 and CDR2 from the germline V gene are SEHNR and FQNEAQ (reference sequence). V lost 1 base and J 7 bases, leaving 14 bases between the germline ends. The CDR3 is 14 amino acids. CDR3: CASSLDEGLGEQYF. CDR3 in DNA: TGTGCCAGCAGCTTAGACGAGGGGCTTGGGGAGCAGTACTTC. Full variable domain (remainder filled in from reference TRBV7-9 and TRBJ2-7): DTGVSQNPRHKITKRGQNVTFRCDPISEHNRLYWYRQTLGQGPEFLTYFQNEAQLEKSRLLSDRFSAERPKGSFSTLEIQRTEQGDSAMYLCASSLDEGLGEQYFGPGTRLTVT.

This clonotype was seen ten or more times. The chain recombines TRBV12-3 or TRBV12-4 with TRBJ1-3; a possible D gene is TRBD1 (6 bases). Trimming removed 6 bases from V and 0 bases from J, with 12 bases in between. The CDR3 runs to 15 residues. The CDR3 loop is CASSRGQASGNTIYF. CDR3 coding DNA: TGTGCCAGCAGCCGGGGACAAGCCTCTGGAAACACCATATATTTT.

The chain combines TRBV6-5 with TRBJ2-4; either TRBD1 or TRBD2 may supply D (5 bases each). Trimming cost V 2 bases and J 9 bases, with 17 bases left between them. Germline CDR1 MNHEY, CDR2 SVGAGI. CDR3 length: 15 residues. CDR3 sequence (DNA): TGTGCCAGCAGTTACGGCGACCTGGGGGAAAGCATTCAGTACTTC. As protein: CASSYGDLGESIQYF.

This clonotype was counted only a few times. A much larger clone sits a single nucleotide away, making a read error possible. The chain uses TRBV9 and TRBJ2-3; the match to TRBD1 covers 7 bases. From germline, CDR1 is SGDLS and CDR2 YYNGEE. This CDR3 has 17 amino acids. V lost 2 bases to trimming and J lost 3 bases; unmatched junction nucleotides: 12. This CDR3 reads CASSVTIRHRGTDTQYF. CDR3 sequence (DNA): TGTGCCAGCAGCGTCACCATCCGGCACAGGGGAACAGATACGCAGTATTTT. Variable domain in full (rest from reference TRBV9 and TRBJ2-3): DSGVTQTPKHLITATGQRVTLRCSPRSGDLSVYWYQQSLDQGLQFLIQYYNGEERAKGNILERFSAQQFPDLHSELNLSSLELGDSALYFCASSVTIRHRGTDTQYFGPGTRLTVL.

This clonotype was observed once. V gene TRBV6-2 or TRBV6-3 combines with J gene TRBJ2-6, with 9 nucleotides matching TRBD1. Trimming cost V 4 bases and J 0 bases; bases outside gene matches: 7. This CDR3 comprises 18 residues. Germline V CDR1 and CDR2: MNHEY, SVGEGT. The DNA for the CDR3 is TGTGCCAGCAGTTCGGAGGGACAGGGACCCTCTGGGGCCAACGTCCTGACTTTC. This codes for CASSSEGQGPSGANVLTF.

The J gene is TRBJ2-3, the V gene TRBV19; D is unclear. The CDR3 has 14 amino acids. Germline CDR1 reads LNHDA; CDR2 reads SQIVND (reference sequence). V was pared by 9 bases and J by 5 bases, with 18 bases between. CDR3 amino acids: CASSLGLGGDTQYF. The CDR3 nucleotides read TGTGCCAGCAGCTTGGGCCTGGGTGGAGATACGCAGTATTTT.

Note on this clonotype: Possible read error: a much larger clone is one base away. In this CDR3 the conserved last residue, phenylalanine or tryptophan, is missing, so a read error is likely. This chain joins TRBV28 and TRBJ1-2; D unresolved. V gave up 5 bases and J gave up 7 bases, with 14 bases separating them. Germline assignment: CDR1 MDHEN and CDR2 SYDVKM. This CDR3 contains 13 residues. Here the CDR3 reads CASSLTSKGGYTS. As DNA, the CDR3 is TGTGCCAGCAGTCTTACTTCTAAGGGTGGCTACACCTCC.

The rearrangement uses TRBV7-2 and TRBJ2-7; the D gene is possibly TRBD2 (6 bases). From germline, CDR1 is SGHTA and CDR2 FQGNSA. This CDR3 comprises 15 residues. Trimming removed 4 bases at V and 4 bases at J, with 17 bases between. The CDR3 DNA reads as TGTGCCAGCAGCTGGTGGAGGGCGGGGCTATACGAGCAGTACTTC. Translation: CASSWWRAGLYEQYF.

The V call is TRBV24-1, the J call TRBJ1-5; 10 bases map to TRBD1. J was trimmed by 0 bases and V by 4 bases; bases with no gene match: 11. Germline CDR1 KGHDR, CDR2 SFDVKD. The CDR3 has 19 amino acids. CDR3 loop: CATSEPLRDRGHSNQPQHF. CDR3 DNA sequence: TGTGCCACCAGTGAGCCCCTAAGGGACAGGGGACATAGCAATCAGCCCCAGCATTTT.

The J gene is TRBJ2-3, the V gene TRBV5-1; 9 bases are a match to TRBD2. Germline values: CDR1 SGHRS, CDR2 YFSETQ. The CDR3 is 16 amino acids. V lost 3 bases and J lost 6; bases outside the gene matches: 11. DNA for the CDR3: TGCGCCAGCAGCTCCAGTGGCGGGGGGGCGGGCGATACGCAGTATTTT. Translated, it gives CASSSSGGGAGDTQYF.

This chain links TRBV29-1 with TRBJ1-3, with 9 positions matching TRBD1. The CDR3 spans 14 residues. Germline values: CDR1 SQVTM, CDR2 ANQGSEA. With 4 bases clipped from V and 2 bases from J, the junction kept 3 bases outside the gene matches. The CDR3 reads CSVVYRGPGNTIYF. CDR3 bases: TGCAGCGTTGTTTACAGGGGGCCTGGAAACACCATATATTTT.

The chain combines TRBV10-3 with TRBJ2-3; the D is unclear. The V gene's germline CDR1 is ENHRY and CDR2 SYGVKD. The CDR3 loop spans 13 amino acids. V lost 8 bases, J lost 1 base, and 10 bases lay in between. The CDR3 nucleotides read TGTGCCATCGGGGTCCAAGGCACAGATACGCAGTATTTT. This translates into CAIGVQGTDTQYF.

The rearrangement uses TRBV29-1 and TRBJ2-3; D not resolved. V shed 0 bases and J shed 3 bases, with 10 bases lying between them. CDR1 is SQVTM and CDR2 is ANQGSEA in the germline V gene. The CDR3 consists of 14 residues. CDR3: CSVEEGSWTDTQYF. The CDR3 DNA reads TGCAGCGTTGAAGAGGGCAGTTGGACAGATACGCAGTATTTT.

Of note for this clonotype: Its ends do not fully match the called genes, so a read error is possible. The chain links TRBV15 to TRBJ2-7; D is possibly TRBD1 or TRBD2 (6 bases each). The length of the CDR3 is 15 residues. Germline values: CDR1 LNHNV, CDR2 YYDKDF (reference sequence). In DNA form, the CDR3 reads TGTGCCACTAGCAGAGAAGGGGGGATCTCCTACGAGCAGTACTTC. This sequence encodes CATSREGGISYEQYF.

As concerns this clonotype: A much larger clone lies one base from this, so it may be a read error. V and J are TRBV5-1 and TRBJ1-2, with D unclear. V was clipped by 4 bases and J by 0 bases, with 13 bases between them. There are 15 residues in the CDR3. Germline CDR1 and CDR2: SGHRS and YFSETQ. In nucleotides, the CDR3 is TGCGCCAGCAGCCCTCGTCAGACATCTAACTATGGCTACACCTTC. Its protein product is CASSPRQTSNYGYTF.

CDR3 nucleotide sequence: TGTGCCAGCAGTCCCGACATTCCAGTTCAGCCCCAGCATTTT. It encodes CASSPDIPVQPQHF. The chain is built from TRBV12-3 or TRBV12-4 and TRBJ1-5; D is ambiguous. The CDR3 contains 14 residues. Trimming cost V 5 bases and J 6 bases, with 14 bases left between them.

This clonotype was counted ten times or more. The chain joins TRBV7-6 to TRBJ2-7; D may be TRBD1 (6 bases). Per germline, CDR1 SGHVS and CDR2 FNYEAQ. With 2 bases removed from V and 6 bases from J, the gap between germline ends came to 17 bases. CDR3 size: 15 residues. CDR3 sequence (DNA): TGTGCCAGCAGCTTAATCGTGTCCAGGGGAAGCGAGCAGTACTTC. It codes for CASSLIVSRGSEQYF.

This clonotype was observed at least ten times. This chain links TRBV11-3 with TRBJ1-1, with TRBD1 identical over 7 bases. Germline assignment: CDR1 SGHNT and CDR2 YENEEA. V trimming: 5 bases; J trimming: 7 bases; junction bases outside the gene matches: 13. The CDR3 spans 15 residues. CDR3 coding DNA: TGTGCCAGCAGCCTAAGCACGGACAGGAGGGGTGAAGCTTTCTTT. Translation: CASSLSTDRRGEAFF.